A selection of T cell receptor beta chains follows, all from one sample in a study of beta chain features in type 1 diabetes. TCRdb's table, derived via immunoSEQ multiplex PCR, lists solely in-frame clones and lacks some. The sample consists of 35,000 to 45,000 clones, almost 65% of them appearing once. Sequenced input: Tregs from blood. All receptors derive from a woman aged 30 to 39 in good health. The CDR3 runs from the conserved cysteine through the conserved F or W.

v_call	cdr3_aa
TRBV28	CASSQGGGSNQPQHF
TRBV7-9	CASSLVGLADSSYEQYF
TRBV2	CASRKDGTYEQYF
TRBV11-2	CASSDTPQRVTDTQYF
TRBV6-4	CASSDAAGGIQYF
TRBV5-1	CASSPGRWTDTQYF
TRBV9	CASSPLGGEGYNEQFF
TRBV7-3	CASSHDRLGGVNTEAFF
TRBV7-2	CASSARTSGLNTQYF
TRBV14	CASSPVTVSSGEQYF
TRBV19	CASSMEGGLDQPQHF
TRBV4-1	CASSQGTGTEAFF
TRBV28	CASTLRANEKLFF
TRBV29-1	CSVVTYYEQYF
TRBV7-2	CASSSPEFYNEQFF
TRBV7-2	CASSSLYEQYF